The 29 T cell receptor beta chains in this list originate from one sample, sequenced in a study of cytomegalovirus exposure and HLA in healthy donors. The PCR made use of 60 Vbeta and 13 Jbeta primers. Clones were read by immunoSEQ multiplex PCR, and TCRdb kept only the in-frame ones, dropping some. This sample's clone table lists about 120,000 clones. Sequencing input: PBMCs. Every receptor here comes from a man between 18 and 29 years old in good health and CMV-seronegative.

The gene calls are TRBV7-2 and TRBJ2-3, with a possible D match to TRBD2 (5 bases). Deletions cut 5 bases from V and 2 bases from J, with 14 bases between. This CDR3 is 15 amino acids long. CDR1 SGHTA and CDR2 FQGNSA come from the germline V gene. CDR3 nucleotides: TGTGCCAGCAGCCGTCGAGGGTGGGCCACAGATACGCAGTATTTT. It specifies CASSRRGWATDTQYF.

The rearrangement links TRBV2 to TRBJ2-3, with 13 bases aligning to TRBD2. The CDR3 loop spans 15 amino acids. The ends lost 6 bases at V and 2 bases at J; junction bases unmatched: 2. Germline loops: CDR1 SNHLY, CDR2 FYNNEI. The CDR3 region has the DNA TGTGCCAGCAGGGGGACTAGCGGGGCCACAGATACGCAGTATTTT. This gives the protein CASRGTSGATDTQYF.

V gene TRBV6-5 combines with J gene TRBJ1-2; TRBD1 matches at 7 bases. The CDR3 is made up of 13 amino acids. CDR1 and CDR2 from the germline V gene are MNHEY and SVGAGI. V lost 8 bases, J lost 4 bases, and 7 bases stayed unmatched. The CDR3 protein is CASGDRTGYGYTF. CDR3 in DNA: TGTGCCAGCGGGGATCGGACAGGCTATGGCTACACCTTC.

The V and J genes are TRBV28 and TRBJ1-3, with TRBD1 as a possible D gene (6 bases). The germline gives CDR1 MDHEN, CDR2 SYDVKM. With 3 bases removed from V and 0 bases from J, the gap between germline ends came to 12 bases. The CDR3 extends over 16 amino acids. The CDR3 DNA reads TGTGCCAGCAGTTTCACAGGGTATGGCTCTGGAAACACCATATATTTT. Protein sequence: CASSFTGYGSGNTIYF.

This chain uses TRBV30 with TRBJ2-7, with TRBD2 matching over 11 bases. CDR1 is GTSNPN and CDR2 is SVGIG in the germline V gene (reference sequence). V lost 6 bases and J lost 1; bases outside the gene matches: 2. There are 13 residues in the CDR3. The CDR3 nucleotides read TGTGCCTGCCGACTAGCGGGGTCCTACGAGCAGTACTTC. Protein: CACRLAGSYEQYF. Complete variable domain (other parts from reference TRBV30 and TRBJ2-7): SQTIHQWPATLVQPVGSPLSLECTVEGTSNPNLYWYRQAAGRGLQLLFYSVGIGQISSEVPQNLSASRPQDRQFILSSKKLLLSDSGFYLCACRLAGSYEQYFGPGTRLTVT.

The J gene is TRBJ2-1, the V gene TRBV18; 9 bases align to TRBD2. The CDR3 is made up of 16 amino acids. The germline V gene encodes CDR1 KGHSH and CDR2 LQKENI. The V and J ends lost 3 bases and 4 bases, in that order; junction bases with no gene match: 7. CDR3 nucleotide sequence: TGTGCCAGCTCACCTACGACTAGCGGCTTATACAATGAGCAGTTCTTC. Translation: CASSPTTSGLYNEQFF. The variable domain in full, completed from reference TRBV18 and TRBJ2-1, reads NAGVMQNPRHLVRRRGQEARLRCSPMKGHSHVYWYRQLPEEGLKFMVYLQKENIIDESGMPKERFSAEFPKEGPSILRIQQVVRGDSAAYFCASSPTTSGLYNEQFFGPGTRLTVL.

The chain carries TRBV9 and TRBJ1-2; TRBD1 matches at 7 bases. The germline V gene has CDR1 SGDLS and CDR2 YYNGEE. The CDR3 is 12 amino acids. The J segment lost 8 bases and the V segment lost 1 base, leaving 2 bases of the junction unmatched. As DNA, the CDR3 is TGTGCCAGCAGCGTAAGGGGGCAAGGCTACACCTTC. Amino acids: CASSVRGQGYTF.

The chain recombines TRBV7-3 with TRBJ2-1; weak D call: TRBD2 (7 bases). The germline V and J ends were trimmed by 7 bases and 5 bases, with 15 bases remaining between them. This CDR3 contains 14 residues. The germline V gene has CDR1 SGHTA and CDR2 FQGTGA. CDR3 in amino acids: CASTPGAGDNEQFF. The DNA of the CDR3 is TGTGCCAGCACCCCGGGGGCGGGGGACAATGAGCAGTTCTTC.

The CDR3 region is CASSRRIGGSSYEQYF. CDR3 coding DNA: TGTGCCAGCAGCCGAAGGATAGGGGGTAGCTCCTACGAGCAGTACTTC. V and J are TRBV7-2 and TRBJ2-7, with D perhaps matching TRBD1 (6 bases). CDR1 and CDR2 from the germline V gene are SGHTA and FQGNSA. This CDR3 has 16 residues. Trimming took 5 bases from V and 0 from J, leaving 17 bases between them.

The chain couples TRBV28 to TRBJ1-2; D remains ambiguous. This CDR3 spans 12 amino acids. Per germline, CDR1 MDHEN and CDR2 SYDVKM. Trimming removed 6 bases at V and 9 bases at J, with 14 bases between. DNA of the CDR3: TGTGCCAGCAGCATGGGAGGGATACGCTACACCTTC. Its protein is CASSMGGIRYTF.

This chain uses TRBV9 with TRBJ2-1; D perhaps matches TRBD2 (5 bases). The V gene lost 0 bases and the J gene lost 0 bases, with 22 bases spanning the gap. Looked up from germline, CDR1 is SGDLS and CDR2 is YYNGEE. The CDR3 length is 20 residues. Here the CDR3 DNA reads TGTGCCAGCAGCGTAGTAGACGACTATCCTCCTATGGGCTCCTACAATGAGCAGTTCTTC. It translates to CASSVVDDYPPMGSYNEQFF.

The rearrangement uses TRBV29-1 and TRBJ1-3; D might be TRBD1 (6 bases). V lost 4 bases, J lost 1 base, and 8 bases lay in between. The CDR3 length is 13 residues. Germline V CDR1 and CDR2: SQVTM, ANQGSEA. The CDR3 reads CSVGGGSGNTIYF. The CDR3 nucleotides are TGCAGCGTTGGAGGGGGTTCTGGAAACACCATATATTTT.

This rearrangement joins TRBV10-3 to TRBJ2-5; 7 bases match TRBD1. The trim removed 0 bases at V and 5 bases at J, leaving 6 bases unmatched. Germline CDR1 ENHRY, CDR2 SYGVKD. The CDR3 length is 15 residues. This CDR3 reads CAISESGQVRETQYF. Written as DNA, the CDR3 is TGTGCCATCAGTGAGTCAGGACAGGTCAGGGAGACCCAGTACTTC.

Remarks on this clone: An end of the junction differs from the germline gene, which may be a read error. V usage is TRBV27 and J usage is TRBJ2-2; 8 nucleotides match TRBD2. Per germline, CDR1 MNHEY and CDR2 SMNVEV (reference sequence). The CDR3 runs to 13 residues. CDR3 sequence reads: CASRRLAIGGLFF. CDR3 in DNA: TGTGCCAGCAGACGACTAGCGATCGGGGGGCTGTTTTTT.

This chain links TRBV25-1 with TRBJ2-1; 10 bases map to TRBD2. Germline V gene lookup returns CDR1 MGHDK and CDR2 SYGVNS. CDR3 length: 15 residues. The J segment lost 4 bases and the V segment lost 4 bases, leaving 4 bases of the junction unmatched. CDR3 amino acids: CASSGGLAPYNEQFF. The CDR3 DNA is TGTGCCAGCAGTGGGGGACTAGCGCCGTACAATGAGCAGTTCTTC.

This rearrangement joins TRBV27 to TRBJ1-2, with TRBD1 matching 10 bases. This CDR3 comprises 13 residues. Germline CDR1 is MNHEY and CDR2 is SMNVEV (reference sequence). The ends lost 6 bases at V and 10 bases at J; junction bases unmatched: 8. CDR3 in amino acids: CASRGQGPSDYTF. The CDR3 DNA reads TGTGCCAGCAGGGGACAGGGGCCTTCGGACTACACCTTC.

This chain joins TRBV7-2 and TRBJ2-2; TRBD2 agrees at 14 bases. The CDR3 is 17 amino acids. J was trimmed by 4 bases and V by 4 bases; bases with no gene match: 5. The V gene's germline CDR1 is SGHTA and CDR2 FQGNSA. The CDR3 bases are TGTGCCAGCAGCTACAGAGGACTAGCGGGGGGCACCGGGGAGCTGTTTTTT. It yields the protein CASSYRGLAGGTGELFF.

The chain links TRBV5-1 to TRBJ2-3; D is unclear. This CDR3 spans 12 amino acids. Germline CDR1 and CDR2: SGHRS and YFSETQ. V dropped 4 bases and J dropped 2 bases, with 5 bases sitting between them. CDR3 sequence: CASSRDTDTQYF. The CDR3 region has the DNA TGCGCCAGCAGCCGAGACACAGATACGCAGTATTTT.

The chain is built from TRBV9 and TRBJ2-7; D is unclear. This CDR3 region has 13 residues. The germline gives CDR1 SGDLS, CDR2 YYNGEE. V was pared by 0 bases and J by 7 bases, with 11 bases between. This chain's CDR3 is CASSVGRRGEQYF. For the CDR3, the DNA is TGTGCCAGCAGCGTAGGTAGGCGCGGTGAGCAGTACTTC.

Here the CDR3 reads CASGRLRDRSQPQHF. The DNA for the CDR3 is TGTGCCAGCGGACGCCTCAGGGATCGTAGCCAGCCCCAGCATTTT. The V and J genes are TRBV19 and TRBJ1-5, with D tentatively TRBD1 (5 bases). Per the germline V gene, CDR1 is LNHDA and CDR2 is SQIVND (reference sequence). V was cut by 9 bases and J by 7 bases, with 22 bases left in between. The CDR3 totals 15 residues.

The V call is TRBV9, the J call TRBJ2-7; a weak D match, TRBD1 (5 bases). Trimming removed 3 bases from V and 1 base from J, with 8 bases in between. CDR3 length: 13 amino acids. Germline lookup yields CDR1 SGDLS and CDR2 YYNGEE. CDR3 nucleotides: TGTGCCAGCAGCGCAGGGTCGTCCTACGAGCAGTACTTC. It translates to CASSAGSSYEQYF.

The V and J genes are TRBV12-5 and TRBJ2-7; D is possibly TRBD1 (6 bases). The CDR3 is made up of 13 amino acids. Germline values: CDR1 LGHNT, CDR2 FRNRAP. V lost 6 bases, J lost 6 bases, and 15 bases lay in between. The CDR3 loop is CASGRTQGSEQYF. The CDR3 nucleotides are TGTGCTAGTGGGAGGACACAGGGAAGCGAGCAGTACTTC.

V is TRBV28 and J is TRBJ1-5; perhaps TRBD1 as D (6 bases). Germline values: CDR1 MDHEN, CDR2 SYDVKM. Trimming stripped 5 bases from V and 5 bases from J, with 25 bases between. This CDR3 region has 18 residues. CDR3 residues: CASSRVSGQPATHQPQHF. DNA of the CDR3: TGTGCCAGCAGTCGAGTCTCGGGACAACCGGCGACCCATCAGCCCCAGCATTTT.

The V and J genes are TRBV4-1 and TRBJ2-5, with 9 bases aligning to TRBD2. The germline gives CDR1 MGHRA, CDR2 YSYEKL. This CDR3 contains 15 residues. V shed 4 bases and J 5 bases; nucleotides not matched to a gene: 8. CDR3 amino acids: CASSPILTSGETQYF. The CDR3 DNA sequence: TGCGCCAGCAGCCCCATTCTGACTAGCGGCGAGACCCAGTACTTC.

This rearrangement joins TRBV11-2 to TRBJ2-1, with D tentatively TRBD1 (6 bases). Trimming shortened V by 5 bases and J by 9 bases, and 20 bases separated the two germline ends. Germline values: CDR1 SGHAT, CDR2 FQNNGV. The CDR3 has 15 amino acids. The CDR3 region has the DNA TGTGCCAGCAGCGACGGCTGGGGGCGAAGGAGTGAGCAGTTCTTC. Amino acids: CASSDGWGRRSEQFF.

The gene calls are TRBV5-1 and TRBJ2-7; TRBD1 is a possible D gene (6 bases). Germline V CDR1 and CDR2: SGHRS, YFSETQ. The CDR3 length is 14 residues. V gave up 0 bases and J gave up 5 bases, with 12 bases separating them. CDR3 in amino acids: CASSLEARGHEQYF. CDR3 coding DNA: TGCGCCAGCAGCTTGGAGGCCAGGGGCCACGAGCAGTACTTC.

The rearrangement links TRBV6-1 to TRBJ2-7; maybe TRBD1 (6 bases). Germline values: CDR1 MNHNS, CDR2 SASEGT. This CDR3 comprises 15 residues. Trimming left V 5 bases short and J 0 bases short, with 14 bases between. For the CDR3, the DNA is TGTGCCAGCAGTTCGGACAGACTTACCTCCTACGAGCAGTACTTC. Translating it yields CASSSDRLTSYEQYF.

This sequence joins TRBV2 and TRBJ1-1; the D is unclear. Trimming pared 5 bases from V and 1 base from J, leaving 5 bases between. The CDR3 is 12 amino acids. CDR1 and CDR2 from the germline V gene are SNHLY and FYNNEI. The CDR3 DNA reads TGTGCCAGCAGTCCAGAGAACACTGAAGCTTTCTTT. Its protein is CASSPENTEAFF. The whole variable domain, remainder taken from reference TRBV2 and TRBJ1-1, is EPEVTQTPSHQVTQMGQEVILRCVPISNHLYFYWYRQILGQKVEFLVSFYNNEISEKSEIFDDQFSVERPDGSNFTLKIRSTKLEDSAMYFCASSPENTEAFFGQGTRLTVV.

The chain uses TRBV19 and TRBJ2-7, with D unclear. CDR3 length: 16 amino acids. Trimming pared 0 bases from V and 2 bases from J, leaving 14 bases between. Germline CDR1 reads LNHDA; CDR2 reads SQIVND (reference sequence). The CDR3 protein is CASSIDSNRLPYEQYF. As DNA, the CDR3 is TGTGCCAGTAGTATAGATTCCAACAGATTACCCTACGAGCAGTACTTC. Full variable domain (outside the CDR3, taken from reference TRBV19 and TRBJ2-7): DGGITQSPKYLFRKEGQNVTLSCEQNLNHDAMYWYRQDPGQGLRLIYYSQIVNDFQKGDIAEGYSVSREKKESFPLTVTSAQKNPTAFYLCASSIDSNRLPYEQYFGPGTRLTVT.